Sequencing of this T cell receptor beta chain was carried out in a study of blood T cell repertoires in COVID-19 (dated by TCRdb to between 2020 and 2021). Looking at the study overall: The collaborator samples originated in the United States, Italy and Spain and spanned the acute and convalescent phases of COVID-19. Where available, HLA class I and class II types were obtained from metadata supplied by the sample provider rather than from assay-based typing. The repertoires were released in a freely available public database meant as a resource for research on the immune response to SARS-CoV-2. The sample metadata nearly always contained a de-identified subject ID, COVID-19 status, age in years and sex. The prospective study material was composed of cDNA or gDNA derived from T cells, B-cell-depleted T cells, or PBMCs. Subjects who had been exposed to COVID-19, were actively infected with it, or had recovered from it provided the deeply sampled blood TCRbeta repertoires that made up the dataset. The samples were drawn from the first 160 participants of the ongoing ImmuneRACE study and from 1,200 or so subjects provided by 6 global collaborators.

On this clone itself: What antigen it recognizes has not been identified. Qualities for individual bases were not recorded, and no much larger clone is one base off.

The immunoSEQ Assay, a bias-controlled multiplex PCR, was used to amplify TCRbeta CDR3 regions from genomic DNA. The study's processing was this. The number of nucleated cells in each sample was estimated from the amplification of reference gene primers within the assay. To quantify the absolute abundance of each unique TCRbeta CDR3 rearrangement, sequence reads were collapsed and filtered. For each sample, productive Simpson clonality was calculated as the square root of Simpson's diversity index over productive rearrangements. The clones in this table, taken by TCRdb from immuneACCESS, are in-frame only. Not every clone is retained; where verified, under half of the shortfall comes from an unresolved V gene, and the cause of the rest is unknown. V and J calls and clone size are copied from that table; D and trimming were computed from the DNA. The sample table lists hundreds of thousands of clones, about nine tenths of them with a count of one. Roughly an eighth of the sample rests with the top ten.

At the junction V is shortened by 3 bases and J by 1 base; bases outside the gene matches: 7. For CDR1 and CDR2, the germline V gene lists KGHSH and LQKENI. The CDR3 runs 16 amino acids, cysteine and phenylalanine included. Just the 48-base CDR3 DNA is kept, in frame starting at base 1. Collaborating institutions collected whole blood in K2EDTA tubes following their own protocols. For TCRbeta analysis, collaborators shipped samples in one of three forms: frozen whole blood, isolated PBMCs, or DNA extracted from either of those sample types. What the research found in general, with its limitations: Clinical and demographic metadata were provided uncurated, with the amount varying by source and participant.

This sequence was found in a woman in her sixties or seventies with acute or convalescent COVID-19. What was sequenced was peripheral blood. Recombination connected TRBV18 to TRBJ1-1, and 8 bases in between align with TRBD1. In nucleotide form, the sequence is TGTGCCAGCTCACCTAAGGGACAGGAGGGGAACACTGAAGCTTTCTTT. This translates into CASSPKGQEGNTEAFF.